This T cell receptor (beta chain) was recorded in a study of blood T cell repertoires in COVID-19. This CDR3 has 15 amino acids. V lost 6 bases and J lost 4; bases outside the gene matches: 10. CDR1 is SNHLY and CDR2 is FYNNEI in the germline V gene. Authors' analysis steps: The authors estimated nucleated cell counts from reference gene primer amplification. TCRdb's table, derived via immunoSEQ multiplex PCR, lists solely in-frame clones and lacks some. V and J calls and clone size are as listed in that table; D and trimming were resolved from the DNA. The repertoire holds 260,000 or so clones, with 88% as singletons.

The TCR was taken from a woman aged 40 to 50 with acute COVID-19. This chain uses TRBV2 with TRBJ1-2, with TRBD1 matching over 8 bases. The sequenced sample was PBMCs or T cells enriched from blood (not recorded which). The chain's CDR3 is CASSAVDRELYGYTF. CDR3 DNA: TGTGCCAGCAGCGCTGTGGACAGGGAACTCTATGGCTACACCTTC. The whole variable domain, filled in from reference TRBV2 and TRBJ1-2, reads EPEVTQTPSHQVTQMGQEVILRCVPISNHLYFYWYRQILGQKVEFLVSFYNNEISEKSEIFDDQFSVERPDGSNFTLKIRSTKLEDSAMYFCASSAVDRELYGYTFGSGTRLTVV.